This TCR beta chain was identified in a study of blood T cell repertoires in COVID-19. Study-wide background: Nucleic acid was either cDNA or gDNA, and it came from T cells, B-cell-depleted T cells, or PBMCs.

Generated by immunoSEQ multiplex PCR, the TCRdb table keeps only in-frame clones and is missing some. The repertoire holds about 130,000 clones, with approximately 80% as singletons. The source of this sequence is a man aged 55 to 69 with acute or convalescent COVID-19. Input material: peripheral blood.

The CDR3 sequence is CASSQGQTGNTIYF. The DNA of the CDR3 is TGTGCCAGCAGCCAAGGACAGACTGGAAACACCATATATTTT. The V call is TRBV3-1 (or the pseudogene TRBV3-2), the J call TRBJ1-3, with D possibly being TRBD1 (5 bases). CDR1 and CDR2 from the germline V gene are LGHDT and YNNKEL (reference sequence). The CDR3 is 14 residues long. V lost 1 base, J lost 2 bases, and 6 bases lay in between.